The 9 T cell receptor beta chains reported below all come from one sample, sequenced in a study of regulatory T cells in long-lasting Graves disease. Time point described: newly diagnosed GD, antithyroid drugs for less than 3 months. Researchers made the TCR library from RNA that was extracted from PBMCs. For TCR beta, libraries came from iRepertoire HTBI primers and Arm-PCR of CDR3 regions. TCRdb re-analysed the multiplex PCR reads in MiXCR, keeping a single row per CDR3 protein. The repertoire holds over 300,000 distinct CDR3 sequences, with about 16% as singletons. The specimen comprised peripheral blood mononuclear cells (PBMCs), sampled at new diagnosis, from a patient treated with antithyroid drugs. These TCRs come from a female donor with Graves disease.

The chain couples TRBV12-3 or TRBV12-4 to TRBJ1-2, with D hard to call. V lost 6 bases and J lost 4, with 15 bases in between. The CDR3 is 14 residues long. The CDR3: CASSLGLTLYGYTF. CDR3 nucleotides: TGTGCCAGCAGCCTTGGACTGACTCTCTATGGCTACACCTTC.

This clonotype was seen more than once but under ten times. The J gene is TRBJ1-1, the V gene TRBV4-2; no definite D call. CDR1 is LGHNA, CDR2 YNFKEQ, per germline. The CDR3 is 15 amino acids. The V end was cut by 3 bases, the J end by 0 bases, with 11 bases between. CDR3 loop: CASSHGYSLNTEAFF. The CDR3 bases are TGTGCCAGCAGCCACGGCTACAGCTTGAACACTGAAGCTTTCTTT.

This clonotype was observed at least ten times. This chain links TRBV2 with TRBJ1-2; D gene uncertain. V lost 3 bases to trimming and J lost 6 bases, with 8 bases between them. Germline CDR1 reads SNHLY; CDR2 reads FYNNEI. This CDR3 region has 12 residues. The CDR3 bases are TGTGCCAGCAGTGATCCCAAGGATGGCTACACCTTC. Translating gives CASSDPKDGYTF.

This clonotype occurred a few times. The J gene is TRBJ2-1, the V gene TRBV7-9, with D tentatively TRBD1 or TRBD2 (5 bases each). Germline V CDR1 and CDR2: SEHNR, FQNEAQ (reference sequence). Trimming left V 5 bases short and J 9 bases short, with 23 bases between. This CDR3 comprises 16 residues. The CDR3 protein is CASSQGHSTRVGEQFF. In nucleotides, the CDR3 is TGTGCCAGCAGCCAGGGTCATAGTACTAGGGTGGGTGAGCAGTTCTTC.

There are many counts of this clonotype. V gene TRBV3-1 combines with J gene TRBJ1-1; D might be TRBD1 (5 bases). V was pared by 1 base and J by 7 bases, with 19 bases between. The CDR3 extends over 16 amino acids. Germline V gene data show CDR1 as LGHDT and CDR2 as YNNKEL (reference sequence). As DNA, the CDR3 is TGTGCCAGCAGCCAAGTCCCGGACATCTTGTTGGATGAAGCTTTCTTT. Protein product: CASSQVPDILLDEAFF.

In its sample, this clonotype was seen many times. The CDR3 nucleotides are TGTGCCAGCACCACCGACTTATACTCTGGAAACACCATATATTTT. Translation gives CASTTDLYSGNTIYF. The rearrangement links TRBV6-1 to TRBJ1-3, with D unresolved. The V gene's germline CDR1 is MNHNS and CDR2 SASEGT. The CDR3 has 15 residues. V lost 7 bases to trimming and J lost 0 bases, with 13 bases between them.

The chain recombines TRBV4-1 with TRBJ2-7; D possibly corresponds to TRBD1 (5 bases). This CDR3 spans 14 amino acids. The ends were cut back, 2 bases at V and 2 bases at J, with 10 bases in the middle. Germline values: CDR1 MGHRA, CDR2 YSYEKL. CDR3 sequence: CASSQPGPAYEQYF. CDR3 in DNA: TGCGCCAGCAGCCAACCAGGGCCTGCCTACGAGCAGTACTTC.

V gene TRBV6-2 or TRBV6-3 combines with J gene TRBJ2-3; D perhaps matches TRBD2 (6 bases). The germline CDR1 and CDR2 sequences are MNHEY and SVGEGT. V lost 5 bases and J lost 4, with 19 bases in between. The CDR3 has 16 residues. In nucleotides, the CDR3 is TGTGCCAGCAGTGACGAGCCGGTCGGGGGACCAGATACGCAGTATTTT. It translates to CASSDEPVGGPDTQYF.

This clonotype was seen at least ten times. The germline gene is not matched at one end of the junction; a read error may be the cause. The chain couples TRBV5-1 to TRBJ1-5, with a weak D call TRBD1 (6 bases). CDR1 is SGHRS and CDR2 is YFSETQ in the germline V gene. CDR3 length: 14 amino acids. DNA for the CDR3: TGTGCCAGCAGCTTCATTGGACAGAATCAGCCCCAGCATTTT. Its translation: CASSFIGQNQPQHF.